This is a list of T cell receptor beta chains from one sample in a study of blood T cell repertoires in COVID-19. TCRdb keeps only in-frame clones here, not all; method: immunoSEQ multiplex PCR. Seen here are around 97,000 clones, about four fifths observed once, and the top ten hold approximately 12%. Sequenced material: peripheral blood. The receptors were gathered from a human donor in a cohort sampled during active COVID-19. The CDR3 runs from the conserved cysteine through the conserved F or W. Fields, in order: CDR3 protein, CDR3 DNA, V gene, clone size, J gene, D gene. D genes are given only for firm matches. A clone size is listed for some rows: how often the clone was seen (once, few, many), or a class if it is expanded.

CDR3aa: CASSRRGHGVPMNTEAFF
CDR3nt: TGTGCCAGCAGCCGTCGCGGCCACGGAGTCCCGATGAACACTGAAGCTTTCTTT
v_gene: TRBV27
abundance: -
j_gene: TRBJ1-1
d_gene: -

CDR3aa: CSPTGQSYNEQFF
CDR3nt: TGCAGCCCGACAGGGCAATCCTACAATGAGCAGTTCTTC
v_gene: TRBV29-1
abundance: -
j_gene: TRBJ2-1
d_gene: TRBD1

CDR3aa: CASSLRQGAYQPQHF
CDR3nt: TGTGCCAGCAGCCTTAGACAGGGGGCATATCAGCCCCAGCATTTT
v_gene: TRBV28
abundance: -
j_gene: TRBJ1-5
d_gene: TRBD1

CDR3aa: CASIPQGAVNTEAFF
CDR3nt: TGTGCCAGTATCCCCCAGGGGGCAGTGAACACTGAAGCTTTCTTT
v_gene: TRBV19
abundance: -
j_gene: TRBJ1-1
d_gene: TRBD1

CDR3aa: CASSLDTGGTEAFF
CDR3nt: TGCGCCAGCAGCTTGGATACAGGGGGTACTGAAGCTTTCTTT
v_gene: TRBV5-1
abundance: -
j_gene: TRBJ1-1
d_gene: TRBD1

CDR3aa: CASSLGALYGTDTQYF
CDR3nt: TGTGCCAGCAGCTTGGGAGCGTTATATGGCACAGATACGCAGTATTTT
v_gene: TRBV5-4
abundance: -
j_gene: TRBJ2-3
d_gene: -

CDR3aa: CASSLLGGRRISDTQYF
CDR3nt: TGTGCCAGCAGTTTATTGGGAGGACGGAGGATCTCAGATACGCAGTATTTT
v_gene: TRBV27
abundance: -
j_gene: TRBJ2-3
d_gene: -

CDR3aa: CASRKGFTEAFF
CDR3nt: TGTGCCAGCAGAAAGGGGTTCACTGAAGCTTTCTTT
v_gene: TRBV27
abundance: -
j_gene: TRBJ1-1
d_gene: -

CDR3aa: CASTDPGTGGSNQPQHF
CDR3nt: TGTGCCAGCACCGACCCCGGGACAGGGGGCAGCAATCAGCCCCAGCATTTT
v_gene: TRBV9
abundance: -
j_gene: TRBJ1-5
d_gene: TRBD1

CDR3aa: CASSHTFGQISGANVLTF
CDR3nt: TGTGCCAGCAGCCATACATTCGGACAAATCTCTGGGGCCAACGTCCTGACTTTC
v_gene: TRBV5-6
abundance: -
j_gene: TRBJ2-6
d_gene: -

CDR3aa: CASSQLGLAPNEQFF
CDR3nt: TGTGCCAGCAGCCAACTGGGACTAGCACCTAATGAGCAGTTCTTC
v_gene: TRBV3-1/TRBV3-2
abundance: -
j_gene: TRBJ2-1
d_gene: TRBD2

CDR3aa: CATSGSGTYNEQFF
CDR3nt: TGTGCCACCAGTGGTAGCGGAACTTACAATGAGCAGTTCTTC
v_gene: TRBV24-1
abundance: -
j_gene: TRBJ2-1
d_gene: -

CDR3aa: CASSSQGGRGYTF
CDR3nt: TGTGCCAGCAGCTCACAGGGGGGGCGAGGCTACACCTTC
v_gene: TRBV5-8
abundance: -
j_gene: TRBJ1-2
d_gene: TRBD1

CDR3aa: CASRPGLLGQNIQYF
CDR3nt: TGTGCCAGCAGACCCGGACTCCTTGGTCAGAACATTCAGTACTTC
v_gene: TRBV2
abundance: -
j_gene: TRBJ2-4
d_gene: -

CDR3aa: CASSEDWQGYGGYTF
CDR3nt: TGTGCCAGCAGTGAAGATTGGCAGGGGTACGGTGGCTACACCTTC
v_gene: TRBV6-1
abundance: -
j_gene: TRBJ1-2
d_gene: -

CDR3aa: CASTRSAAGGSVGEQFF
CDR3nt: TGTGCCAGCACCCGATCAGCGGCGGGGGGGTCTGTGGGTGAGCAGTTCTTC
v_gene: TRBV2
abundance: once
j_gene: TRBJ2-1
d_gene: TRBD2

CDR3aa: CASSPGGVNQPQHF
CDR3nt: TGTGCCAGCAGCCCCGGGGGGGTCAATCAGCCCCAGCATTTT
v_gene: TRBV6-5
abundance: few
j_gene: TRBJ1-5
d_gene: -

CDR3aa: CASSPRQFTNYGYTF
CDR3nt: TGTGCCAGCAGCCCGAGACAGTTTACGAACTATGGCTACACCTTC
v_gene: TRBV3-1/TRBV3-2
abundance: -
j_gene: TRBJ1-2
d_gene: -

CDR3aa: CASSLSGGLDTGELFF
CDR3nt: TGTGCCAGCAGCCTTAGCGGGGGCCTCGACACCGGGGAGCTGTTTTTT
v_gene: TRBV7-2
abundance: -
j_gene: TRBJ2-2
d_gene: TRBD2

CDR3aa: CASSLRGGWQPQHF
CDR3nt: TGTGCCAGCAGCTTGAGGGGGGGTTGGCAGCCCCAGCATTTT
v_gene: TRBV5-6
abundance: -
j_gene: TRBJ1-5
d_gene: -

CDR3aa: CASSLGLSNTGELFF
CDR3nt: TGTGCCAGCAGCTTGGGGCTTTCAAACACCGGGGAGCTGTTTTTT
v_gene: TRBV7-9
abundance: -
j_gene: TRBJ2-2
d_gene: -

CDR3aa: CATSDVNSIAGELFF
CDR3nt: TGTGCCACCAGTGATGTCAATAGTATCGCCGGGGAGCTGTTTTTT
v_gene: TRBV24-1
abundance: -
j_gene: TRBJ2-2
d_gene: -

CDR3aa: CASSSRDSLLNEQFF
CDR3nt: TGTGCCAGCAGTTCCCGGGACAGCCTACTCAATGAGCAGTTCTTC
v_gene: TRBV27
abundance: -
j_gene: TRBJ2-1
d_gene: TRBD1

CDR3aa: CASSQMMSYEQYF
CDR3nt: TGTGCCAGCAGCCAGATGATGAGCTACGAGCAGTACTTC
v_gene: TRBV3-1/TRBV3-2
abundance: -
j_gene: TRBJ2-7
d_gene: -

CDR3aa: CASSLGRGHSRMNTEAFF
CDR3nt: TGTGCCAGCAGCTTAGGCAGGGGGCATTCTAGAATGAACACTGAAGCTTTCTTT
v_gene: TRBV7-2
abundance: -
j_gene: TRBJ1-1
d_gene: TRBD1

CDR3aa: CATSRAGQSNQPQHF
CDR3nt: TGTGCCACCAGCAGAGCAGGACAGAGCAATCAGCCCCAGCATTTT
v_gene: TRBV15
abundance: -
j_gene: TRBJ1-5
d_gene: -

CDR3aa: CASSPLAGALKYNEQFF
CDR3nt: TGTGCCAGCAGCCCGCTAGCGGGGGCCCTAAAATACAATGAGCAGTTCTTC
v_gene: TRBV5-4
abundance: -
j_gene: TRBJ2-1
d_gene: TRBD2

CDR3aa: CASSPGTGNNQPQHF
CDR3nt: TGTGCCAGCAGCCCAGGGACAGGCAACAATCAGCCCCAGCATTTT
v_gene: TRBV6-5
abundance: -
j_gene: TRBJ1-5
d_gene: TRBD1

CDR3aa: CASSHLTDSGNTIYF
CDR3nt: TGTGCCAGCAGCCACTTGACAGACTCTGGAAACACCATATATTTT
v_gene: TRBV3-1/TRBV3-2
abundance: -
j_gene: TRBJ1-3
d_gene: -

CDR3aa: CASSDSLAGTDTQYF
CDR3nt: TGTGCCAGCAGTGACAGTCTAGCGGGGACAGATACGCAGTATTTT
v_gene: TRBV6-4
abundance: -
j_gene: TRBJ2-3
d_gene: TRBD2

CDR3aa: CASSPALGPQPQHF
CDR3nt: TGTGCCAGTAGTCCAGCCTTGGGGCCTCAGCCCCAGCATTTT
v_gene: TRBV19
abundance: -
j_gene: TRBJ1-5
d_gene: -

CDR3aa: CASSLEASGAPEETQYF
CDR3nt: TGTGCCAGCAGCTTGGAGGCTAGCGGGGCCCCAGAGGAGACCCAGTACTTC
v_gene: TRBV5-5
abundance: -
j_gene: TRBJ2-5
d_gene: TRBD2

CDR3aa: CASSHEGLSSSYNEQFF
CDR3nt: TGCGCCAGCAGCCATGAGGGACTGTCGAGCTCCTACAATGAGCAGTTCTTC
v_gene: TRBV4-3
abundance: -
j_gene: TRBJ2-1
d_gene: -

CDR3aa: CASSRGMGQELSGANVLTF
CDR3nt: TGTGCCAGCAGCCGAGGTATGGGACAGGAACTCTCTGGGGCCAACGTCCTGACTTTC
v_gene: TRBV7-9
abundance: -
j_gene: TRBJ2-6
d_gene: TRBD1

CDR3aa: CASSQVGENQPQHF
CDR3nt: TGTGCCAGCAGCCAAGTCGGGGAGAATCAGCCCCAGCATTTT
v_gene: TRBV4-2
abundance: -
j_gene: TRBJ1-5
d_gene: -

CDR3aa: CASSPSVPPGAFF
CDR3nt: TGTGCCAGTAGTCCAAGCGTACCTCCTGGAGCTTTCTTT
v_gene: TRBV19
abundance: -
j_gene: TRBJ1-1
d_gene: -

CDR3aa: CASSGTGTGIEKLFF
CDR3nt: TGTGCCAGCAGCGGAACCGGGACAGGTATTGAAAAACTGTTTTTT
v_gene: TRBV9
abundance: -
j_gene: TRBJ1-4
d_gene: TRBD1

CDR3aa: CASSPRQGAFF
CDR3nt: TGTGCCAGCAGCCCCCGACAGGGGGCTTTCTTT
v_gene: TRBV28
abundance: -
j_gene: TRBJ1-1
d_gene: TRBD1

CDR3aa: CASSVVDRITDTQYF
CDR3nt: TGTGCCAGCAGCGTCGTGGACAGGATAACAGATACGCAGTATTTT
v_gene: TRBV5-8
abundance: -
j_gene: TRBJ2-3
d_gene: TRBD1

CDR3aa: CASSFGPGKGGNTEAFF
CDR3nt: TGCGCCAGCAGCTTTGGGCCCGGAAAGGGAGGGAACACTGAAGCTTTCTTT
v_gene: TRBV5-1
abundance: -
j_gene: TRBJ1-1
d_gene: -

CDR3aa: CSGGVGTEQFF
CDR3nt: TGCAGCGGTGGTGTGGGCACTGAGCAGTTCTTC
v_gene: TRBV29-1
abundance: -
j_gene: TRBJ2-1
d_gene: -

CDR3aa: CASSLRGLGTEAFF
CDR3nt: TGTGCCAGCAGCTTGAGAGGTCTTGGCACTGAAGCTTTCTTT
v_gene: TRBV5-4
abundance: -
j_gene: TRBJ1-1
d_gene: -

CDR3aa: CASSLQGQGGYTF
CDR3nt: TGTGCCAGCAGTTTACAAGGACAGGGGGGCTACACCTTC
v_gene: TRBV27
abundance: -
j_gene: TRBJ1-2
d_gene: TRBD1

CDR3aa: CASSLPGTGGTDTQYF
CDR3nt: TGTGCCAGCAGCCTTCCCGGGACAGGAGGCACAGATACGCAGTATTTT
v_gene: TRBV14
abundance: -
j_gene: TRBJ2-3
d_gene: TRBD1

CDR3aa: CASSEDPPDRVAGNTIYF
CDR3nt: TGCGCCAGCAGTGAGGACCCCCCCGACAGGGTGGCTGGAAACACCATATATTTT
v_gene: TRBV10-2
abundance: -
j_gene: TRBJ1-3
d_gene: TRBD1

CDR3aa: CASNIGSYEQYF
CDR3nt: TGTGCCAGTAATATAGGGAGCTACGAGCAGTACTTC
v_gene: TRBV19
abundance: once
j_gene: TRBJ2-7
d_gene: -

CDR3aa: CAWGQGANYGYTF
CDR3nt: TGTGCCTGGGGACAGGGCGCTAACTATGGCTACACCTTC
v_gene: TRBV30
abundance: -
j_gene: TRBJ1-2
d_gene: TRBD1

CDR3aa: CASSRPGATMNTEAFF
CDR3nt: TGTGCCAGCAGCCGTCCGGGAGCTACGATGAACACTGAAGCTTTCTTT
v_gene: TRBV3-1/TRBV3-2
abundance: once
j_gene: TRBJ1-1
d_gene: -

CDR3aa: CASSQGTFYEQYF
CDR3nt: TGTGCCAGCAGCCAAGGGACTTTCTACGAGCAGTACTTC
v_gene: TRBV14
abundance: -
j_gene: TRBJ2-7
d_gene: -

CDR3aa: CASSKSGAETQYF
CDR3nt: TGCGCCAGCAGCAAAAGCGGGGCGGAGACCCAGTACTTC
v_gene: TRBV5-1
abundance: once
j_gene: TRBJ2-5
d_gene: TRBD2

CDR3aa: CAIRGVAGELYNEQFF
CDR3nt: TGTGCCATCAGAGGGGTAGCGGGGGAACTCTACAATGAGCAGTTCTTC
v_gene: TRBV10-3
abundance: -
j_gene: TRBJ2-1
d_gene: TRBD2

CDR3aa: CASREDRGSEAFF
CDR3nt: TGTGCCAGCAGAGAGGACAGGGGATCTGAAGCTTTCTTT
v_gene: TRBV6-5
abundance: -
j_gene: TRBJ1-1
d_gene: TRBD1

CDR3aa: CASSERSEAFF
CDR3nt: TGTGCCAGCAGTGAGAGGTCTGAAGCTTTCTTT
v_gene: TRBV2
abundance: -
j_gene: TRBJ1-1
d_gene: -

CDR3aa: CASSQVYGYEQYF
CDR3nt: TGTGCCAGCAGCCAAGTTTACGGCTACGAGCAGTACTTC
v_gene: TRBV14
abundance: -
j_gene: TRBJ2-7
d_gene: -

CDR3aa: CASSGRDRGYGYTF
CDR3nt: TGTGCCAGCAGCGGCCGGGACAGGGGCTATGGCTACACCTTC
v_gene: TRBV5-4
abundance: -
j_gene: TRBJ1-2
d_gene: TRBD1

CDR3aa: CASRAGTGERNEQFF
CDR3nt: TGTGCCAGCAGAGCCGGGACAGGGGAGCGCAATGAGCAGTTCTTC
v_gene: TRBV6-5
abundance: -
j_gene: TRBJ2-1
d_gene: TRBD1

CDR3aa: CASSSGLAEETQYF
CDR3nt: TGTGCCAGCAGCTCCGGACTAGCGGAAGAGACCCAGTACTTC
v_gene: TRBV5-4
abundance: -
j_gene: TRBJ2-5
d_gene: TRBD2